The 18 T cell receptor beta chains below all came from one sample that was sequenced in a study of shared clonotypes between healthy human individuals. Profiled with immunoSEQ multiplex PCR; TCRdb holds only in-frame clones, not every one. Among more than 400,000 clones listed, approximately 82% were seen once. Sequenced material: PBMCs. The origin of the receptors is a woman in her thirties or forties in good health. Some clones in this sample may be carry-over from other donors' samples.

The chain carries TRBV28 and TRBJ2-1; D is undetermined. V was cut by 3 bases and J by 1 base, with 10 bases left in between. The CDR3 contains 15 residues. Germline V gene data show CDR1 as MDHEN and CDR2 as SYDVKM. The CDR3 is CASSFLSQSYNEQFF. The CDR3 DNA sequence: TGTGCCAGCAGTTTTTTATCCCAATCCTACAATGAGCAGTTCTTC.

V is TRBV28 and J is TRBJ1-1; D might be TRBD1 (5 bases). Trimming left V 2 bases short and J 4 bases short, with 14 bases between. Germline V gene lookup returns CDR1 MDHEN and CDR2 SYDVKM. The CDR3 totals 15 residues. CDR3 bases: TGTGCCAGCAGTTTAGTCGGGCAGGGAGGCACTGAAGCTTTCTTT. This encodes CASSLVGQGGTEAFF.

The chain has TRBV28 and TRBJ1-4; TRBD1 matches 10 bases. The germline gives CDR1 MDHEN, CDR2 SYDVKM. The CDR3 runs 15 residues. The V segment lost 5 bases and the J segment 7 bases; nucleotides outside the gene matches: 7. This CDR3 reads CASSPPRTGGEKLFF. CDR3 nucleotide sequence: TGTGCCAGCAGTCCCCCCCGGACAGGGGGTGAAAAACTGTTTTTT. The variable domain in full, with the rest retrieved from reference TRBV28 and TRBJ1-4, is DVKVTQSSRYLVKRTGEKVFLECVQDMDHENMFWYRQDPGLGLRLIYFSYDVKMKEKGDIPEGYSVSREKKERFSLILESASTNQTSMYLCASSPPRTGGEKLFFGSGTQLSVL.

The chain uses TRBV30 and TRBJ1-3; D gene uncertain. The CDR3 is 13 residues long. Germline CDR1 reads GTSNPN; CDR2 reads SVGIG (reference sequence). The germline V and J ends were trimmed by 5 bases and 2 bases, with 10 bases remaining between them. CDR3 DNA sequence: TGTGCCTGGTCACGGCTTACTGGAAACACCATATATTTT. Translated: CAWSRLTGNTIYF.

This rearrangement joins TRBV10-3 to TRBJ1-3; 7 positions agree with TRBD1. The CDR3 runs to 18 residues. V lost 0 bases to trimming and J lost 0 bases; unmatched junction nucleotides: 8. Germline values: CDR1 ENHRY, CDR2 SYGVKD. CDR3 DNA: TGTGCCATCAGTGAGTCACCCGACAGGGTGGGCTCTGGAAACACCATATATTTT. Residues: CAISESPDRVGSGNTIYF.

The CDR3 protein is CASSRDRGEAKLFF. The CDR3, as DNA: TGTGCCAGCAGCAGGGACAGGGGGGAGGCAAAACTGTTTTTT. The chain links TRBV21-1 to TRBJ1-4; the listed D gene, TRBD1, was not tested against the DNA. TRBV21-1 is tagged as a pseudogene. This CDR3 region has 14 residues.

This clone was seen only once. The chain combines TRBV27 with TRBJ2-7; D is possibly TRBD1 (6 bases). There are 14 residues in the CDR3. CDR1 is MNHEY and CDR2 is SMNVEV in the germline V gene (reference sequence). Between the trimmed V and J ends, which lost 5 bases and 6 bases, there was a span of 17 bases. The CDR3 region is CASSLNRVRSEQYF. The CDR3, as DNA: TGTGCCAGCAGTCTAAACAGGGTACGTAGCGAGCAGTACTTC.

V and J are TRBV4-2 and TRBJ2-7; weak D call: TRBD2 (5 bases). With 0 bases removed from V and 3 bases from J, the gap between germline ends came to 15 bases. CDR1 and CDR2 from the germline V gene are LGHNA and YNFKEQ. The CDR3 runs to 16 residues. The DNA of the CDR3 is TGTGCCAGCAGCCAAGAAACCGGGGAGAACTACTACGAGCAGTACTTC. Encoded protein: CASSQETGENYYEQYF.

The gene calls are TRBV5-1 and TRBJ2-5; 7 bases line up with TRBD2. The CDR3 is made up of 14 amino acids. J was trimmed by 3 bases and V by 3 bases; bases with no gene match: 5. CDR1 is SGHRS, CDR2 YFSETQ, per germline. CDR3 nucleotides: TGCGCCAGCAGCTGGGCTAGCGGAGAAGAGACCCAGTACTTC. Translating it yields CASSWASGEETQYF.

This chain links TRBV28 with TRBJ2-1, with D unresolved. The CDR3 consists of 13 residues. The germline V gene has CDR1 MDHEN and CDR2 SYDVKM. V was clipped by 3 bases and J by 5 bases, with 8 bases between them. CDR3 in DNA: TGTGCCAGCAGTTTTCCCGAGAACAATGAGCAGTTCTTC. Its protein is CASSFPENNEQFF.

The chain is built from TRBV7-2 and TRBJ2-7, with TRBD1 matching 9 bases. Losses at the gene ends were 3 bases for V and 3 bases for J; bases not matched to a gene: 3. Germline CDR1 is SGHTA and CDR2 is FQGNSA. This CDR3 is built from 14 residues. CDR3: CASSFRQGVYEQYF. CDR3 sequence (DNA): TGTGCCAGCAGCTTTCGACAGGGGGTCTACGAGCAGTACTTC.

The CDR3 sequence: CASSIETGFNQPQHF. Here the CDR3 DNA reads TGTGCCAGTAGTATAGAGACAGGTTTTAATCAGCCCCAGCATTTT. The chain employs TRBV19 and TRBJ1-5; perhaps TRBD1 as D (6 bases). The CDR3 is made up of 15 amino acids. Trimming took off 0 bases at V and 4 bases at J, with 10 bases between the two ends. Germline lookup yields CDR1 LNHDA and CDR2 SQIVND (reference sequence).

V usage is TRBV29-1 and J usage is TRBJ2-3; 10 nucleotides line up with TRBD2. Germline trimming cut 7 bases from V and 4 bases from J; bases unmatched to any gene: 11. Germline CDR1 reads SQVTM; CDR2 reads ANQGSEA. This CDR3 has 15 residues. The CDR3 protein is CSALIQAGGPDTQYF. The CDR3 nucleotides read TGCAGCGCCCTAATTCAAGCGGGAGGGCCAGATACGCAGTATTTT.

Concerning this clone itself: The same CDR3 also results from other DNA sequences found in this sample. The rearrangement uses TRBV5-1 and TRBJ2-7; 10 bases fit TRBD1. The CDR3 covers 14 residues. With 4 bases clipped from V and 3 bases from J, the junction kept 4 bases outside the gene matches. The germline V gene encodes CDR1 SGHRS and CDR2 YFSETQ. CDR3 loop: CASSLRTGGYEQYF. CDR3 coding DNA: TGCGCCAGCAGCCTACGGACAGGGGGCTACGAGCAGTACTTC.

The J gene is TRBJ2-7, the V gene TRBV29-1; no definite D call. Germline loops: CDR1 SQVTM, CDR2 ANQGSEA. V lost 7 bases and J lost 0, with 16 bases in between. CDR3 length: 14 amino acids. This CDR3 reads CSALRTGGSYEQYF. DNA for the CDR3: TGCAGCGCCCTCAGAACGGGTGGCTCCTACGAGCAGTACTTC.

This CDR3 is CASNGASYEQYF. Written as DNA, the CDR3 is TGTGCCAGCAACGGGGCCTCCTACGAGCAGTACTTC. The gene calls are TRBV6-5 and TRBJ2-7; D might be TRBD1 or TRBD2, each matching 5 bases. This CDR3 is built from 12 residues. Germline V gene lookup returns CDR1 MNHEY and CDR2 SVGAGI. V was clipped by 7 bases and J by 0 bases, with 7 bases between them.

CDR3 DNA sequence: TGTGCCAGCAGCAACAGGGAGGGGAACACCGGGGAGCTGTTTTTT. Protein: CASSNREGNTGELFF. The V call is TRBV2, the J call TRBJ2-2; tentatively, D is TRBD2 (7 bases). V lost 6 bases and J 1 base, leaving 12 bases between the germline ends. Germline V CDR1 and CDR2: SNHLY, FYNNEI. This CDR3 is 15 amino acids long.

The chain combines TRBV6-5 with TRBJ2-5; 8 positions agree with TRBD2. This CDR3 region has 15 residues. J lost 5 bases, V lost 4 bases, and 9 bases had no gene match. CDR1 and CDR2 (germline): MNHEY, SVGAGI. CDR3 sequence reads: CASSSLAGSWETQYF. In nucleotides, the CDR3 is TGTGCCAGCAGTTCGCTAGCGGGTTCGTGGGAGACCCAGTACTTC.